This T cell receptor beta chain was profiled in a study of pediatric ulcerative colitis. Rectal tissue came from one to two pinch biopsies taken at colonoscopy. Study results and limitations: Some T cells in rectal biopsies may come from blood, especially with overt colitis. Acute severe colitis showed lower rectal diversity from clonal expansions. This repertoire reflects total lymphocytes rather than subpopulations like regulatory T cells. Blood-rectal clonal overlap within each person was significantly higher in ulcerative colitis patients than controls.

This CDR3 region has 14 residues. V lost 6 bases and J lost 1; bases outside the gene matches: 4. Germline V gives CDR1 SGHRS, CDR2 YFSETQ. Sequencing was performed with immunoSEQ multiplex PCR; in TCRdb, only in-frame clones are kept and a portion is missing. In the table there are tens of thousands of clones, 71% of which are singletons. Only a few counts were recorded for this clone. Its antigen is as yet unknown. The material sequenced was gut tissue. V and J are TRBV5-1 and TRBJ2-7, with 10 bases lining up with TRBD1. This TCR derives from a boy under 18 with severe ulcerative colitis. This chain's CDR3 is CASTWGQGSYEQYF. The DNA of the CDR3 is TGCGCCAGCACTTGGGGACAGGGGTCCTACGAGCAGTACTTC.